This T cell receptor (beta chain) was profiled in a study of shared clonotypes between healthy human individuals. The overall study: The cohort comprised a couple of women and a few men. Their ages spanned 18 to 49 years. Plates per donor: three CD4 naive, three CD4 memory, two CD8 naive, one CD8 memory. Broader study findings: Sequencing of the sorted subsets was shown by rarefaction to be incomplete despite large depth. In several donors, around 5% of naive CD4 clonotypes appeared in common.

As concerns this clone: Its antigen is still unknown.

This CDR3 is built from 14 residues. The trim removed 0 bases at V and 7 bases at J, leaving 6 bases unmatched. Per the germline V gene, CDR1 is SGHRS and CDR2 is YFSETQ. The repertoire was sequenced with immunoSEQ multiplex PCR; TCRdb's copy has only in-frame clones and lacks some. The sample holds 2.3 million or so clones, more than 80% seen once. This receptor was taken from a man between 18 and 35 years old in good health. Some clones in this sample may be carry-over from other donors' samples. Material: naive CD4+ T cells from PBMCs. Stated subset: CD45RA+ positively selected. The gene calls are TRBV5-1 and TRBJ2-5; 7 nucleotides align to TRBD2. As DNA, the CDR3 is TGCGCCAGCAGCTTGGAGGGAGGGAGTGGGACCCAGTACTTC. It specifies CASSLEGGSGTQYF.